The text below deals with one TCR beta chain. Primers used in a second PCR of about 6 to 11 cycles were a sample-barcoded 5' primer and a J-beta primer mix. Via MiXCR, TCRdb re-called the 5' RACE reads, giving one row per CDR3 protein. The table lists 850,000 to 950,000 distinct CDR3 sequences, about 28% of them singletons. The record originates from a study of blood T cells in healthy people across ages. The ends were cut back, 6 bases at V and 14 bases at J, with 11 bases in the middle. Germline-derived CDR1 and CDR2 are MNHEY and SVGAGI. This CDR3 contains 10 residues. Sequenced material: blood. The receptor comes from an elderly woman in good health. This chain uses TRBV6-5 with TRBJ2-1; tentatively, D is TRBD1 (6 bases). Written as DNA, the CDR3 is TGTGCCAGCAGAGGGGGTAGGGAGTTCTTC. The encoded protein is CASRGGREFF.